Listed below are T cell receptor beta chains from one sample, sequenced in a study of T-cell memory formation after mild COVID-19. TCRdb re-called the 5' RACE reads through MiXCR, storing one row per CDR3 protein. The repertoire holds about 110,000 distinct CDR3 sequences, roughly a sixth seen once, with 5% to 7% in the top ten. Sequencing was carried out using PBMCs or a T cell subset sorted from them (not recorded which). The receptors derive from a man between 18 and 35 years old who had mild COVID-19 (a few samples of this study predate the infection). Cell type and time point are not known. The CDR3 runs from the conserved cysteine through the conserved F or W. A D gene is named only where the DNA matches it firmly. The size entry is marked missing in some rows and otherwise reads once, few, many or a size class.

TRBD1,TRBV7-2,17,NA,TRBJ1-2,CASSPRDRGSSNYGYTF,TGTGCCAGCAGCCCCCGGGACAGGGGTTCGTCTAACTATGGCTACACCTTC
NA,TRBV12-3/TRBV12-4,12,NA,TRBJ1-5,CASSKGRQPQHF,TGTGCCAGCAGCAAGGGGAGGCAGCCCCAGCATTTT
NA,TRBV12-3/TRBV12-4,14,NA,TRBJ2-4,CASSFSVAKNIQYF,TGTGCCAGCAGTTTCTCGGTCGCCAAAAACATTCAGTACTTC
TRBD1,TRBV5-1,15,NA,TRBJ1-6,CASSVQGVYNSPLHF,TGCGCCAGCAGCGTACAGGGGGTGTATAATTCACCCCTCCACTTT
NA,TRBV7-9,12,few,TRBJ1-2,CASTSGAYGYTF,TGTGCCAGTACCTCCGGGGCCTATGGCTACACCTTC
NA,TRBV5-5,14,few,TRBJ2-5,CASSLPPPAATQYF,TGTGCCAGCAGCCTGCCGCCGCCAGCTGCGACCCAGTACTTC
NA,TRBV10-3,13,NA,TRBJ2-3,CAISESAQDTQYF,TGTGCCATCAGTGAGTCCGCCCAAGATACGCAGTATTTT
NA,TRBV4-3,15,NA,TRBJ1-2,CASSQDQGSNYGYTF,TGCGCCAGCAGCCAAGATCAGGGGAGTAACTATGGCTACACCTTC
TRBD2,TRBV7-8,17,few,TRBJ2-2,CASSPRLAGTNTGELFF,TGTGCCAGCAGCCCGAGACTAGCGGGGACGAACACCGGGGAGCTGTTTTTT
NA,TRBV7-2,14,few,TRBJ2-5,CASSLARTVETQYF,TGTGCCAGCAGCTTAGCAAGGACAGTGGAGACCCAGTACTTC
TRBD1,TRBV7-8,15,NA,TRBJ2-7,CASSARQGGTYEQYF,TGTGCCAGCAGCGCGAGACAGGGGGGAACCTACGAGCAGTACTTC
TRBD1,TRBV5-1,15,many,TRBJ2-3,CASSSGQGAADTQYF,TGCGCCAGCAGCTCGGGACAGGGGGCCGCAGATACGCAGTATTTT
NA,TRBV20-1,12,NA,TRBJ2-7,CSARDQIYEQYF,TGCAGTGCTAGAGATCAAATCTACGAGCAGTACTTC
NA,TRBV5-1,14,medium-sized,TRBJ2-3,CASSFGSPTDTQYF,TGCGCCAGCAGCTTCGGTAGCCCCACAGATACGCAGTATTTT
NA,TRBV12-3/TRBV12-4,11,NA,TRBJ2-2,CAGGMGGELFF,TGTGCCGGGGGGATGGGCGGGGAGCTGTTTTTT
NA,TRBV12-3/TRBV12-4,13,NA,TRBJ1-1,CASSSGLNTEAFF,TGTGCCAGCAGTTCGGGACTCAACACTGAAGCTTTCTTT
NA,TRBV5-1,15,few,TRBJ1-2,CASSLYQGLNDGYTF,TGCGCCAGCAGCTTGTATCAGGGCCTGAATGATGGCTACACCTTC
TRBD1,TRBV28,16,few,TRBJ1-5,CASRIFRDSSNQPQHF,TGTGCCAGCAGGATATTCCGGGACAGCTCTAATCAGCCCCAGCATTTT
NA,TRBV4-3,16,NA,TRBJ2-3,CASSQERVRGTDTQYF,TGCGCCAGCAGCCAAGAGCGGGTCAGGGGCACAGATACGCAGTATTTT
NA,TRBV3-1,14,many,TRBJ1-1,CASSPSEANTEAFF,TGTGCCAGCAGCCCGAGTGAGGCTAACACTGAAGCTTTCTTT
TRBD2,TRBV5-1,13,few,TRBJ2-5,CASSAGGRETQYF,TGCGCCAGCAGCGCGGGGGGCAGGGAGACCCAGTACTTC
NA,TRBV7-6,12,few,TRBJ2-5,CASSLPLGTQYF,TGTGCCAGCAGCTTACCGTTAGGAACCCAGTACTTC
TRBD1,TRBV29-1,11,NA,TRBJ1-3,CSVSQGDTIYF,TGCAGCGTTTCACAGGGGGACACCATATATTTT
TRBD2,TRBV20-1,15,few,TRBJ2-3,CSASGRLASTDTQYF,TGCAGTGCCTCGGGGAGACTAGCGAGCACAGATACGCAGTATTTT
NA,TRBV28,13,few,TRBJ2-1,CASRRWTVNEQFF,TGTGCCAGCAGACGTTGGACGGTCAATGAGCAGTTCTTC
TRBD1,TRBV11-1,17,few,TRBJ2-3,CASQPGTGGPITDTQYF,TGTGCCAGCCAACCCGGGACAGGGGGGCCAATCACAGATACGCAGTATTTT
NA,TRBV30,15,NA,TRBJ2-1,CAWMPGLHSYNEQFF,TGTGCCTGGATGCCGGGACTCCACTCCTACAATGAGCAGTTCTTC
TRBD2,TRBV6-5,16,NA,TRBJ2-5,CASSYSRLAGPETQYF,TGTGCCAGCAGTTACTCTAGACTAGCGGGGCCAGAGACCCAGTACTTC
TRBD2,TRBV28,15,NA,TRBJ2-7,CASSPGGAGRYEQYF,TGTGCCAGCAGTCCGGGGGGAGCGGGGCGCTACGAGCAGTACTTC
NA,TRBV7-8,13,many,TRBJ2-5,CASSLPRQDSQYF,TGTGCCAGCAGCTTACCCCGACAGGACTCCCAGTACTTC